A single sample is the source of the 19 T cell receptor beta chains below, sequenced in a study of control samples from healthy donors and cancer patients. Using immunoSEQ multiplex PCR, the repertoire was profiled, and TCRdb retains in-frame clones only, with some absent. The sample lists about 86,000 clones; approximately 88% were seen once. The source material was PBMCs. The origin of the receptors is a woman in her forties or fifties with colorectal cancer.

The V and J genes are TRBV5-6 and TRBJ1-1; D gene ambiguous. Germline CDR1 and CDR2: SGHDT and YYEEEE. V dropped 4 bases and J dropped 3 bases, with 16 bases sitting between them. CDR3 length: 15 residues. The CDR3 region has the DNA TGTGCCAGCAGCCCACTGGCTACGACCGACACTGAAGCTTTCTTT. Encoded protein: CASSPLATTDTEAFF.

This clone appeared a single time. The V gene is TRBV4-1, the J gene TRBJ1-6; the D is unclear. CDR1 and CDR2 from the germline V gene are MGHRA and YSYEKL. This CDR3 comprises 15 residues. The V and J ends lost 6 bases and 3 bases respectively, with 12 bases between them. CDR3 DNA sequence: TGCGCCAGCAGTCTAAAGGACCACTATAATTCACCCCTCCACTTT. Its protein product is CASSLKDHYNSPLHF.

There are a few counts of this clone. The V and J genes are TRBV2 and TRBJ1-4; D may be TRBD1 (5 bases). Per germline, CDR1 SNHLY and CDR2 FYNNEI. V was clipped by 4 bases and J by 8 bases, with 14 bases between them. CDR3 size: 14 residues. The CDR3 nucleotides read TGTGCCAGCAGTGTGCGCAGGGTTGGCGAAAAACTGTTTTTT. As protein: CASSVRRVGEKLFF.

V gene TRBV6-1 combines with J gene TRBJ1-5, with D maybe TRBD1 (6 bases). The CDR3 is 13 residues long. Trimming stripped 3 bases from V and 5 bases from J, with 8 bases between. Per the germline V gene, CDR1 is MNHNS and CDR2 is SASEGT. As DNA, the CDR3 is TGTGCCAGCAGTGAGGGGGGGCATCAGCCCCAGCATTTT. Translating it yields CASSEGGHQPQHF.

The rearrangement joins TRBV28 to TRBJ1-1; possible D gene TRBD1, 6 bases. The germline gives CDR1 MDHEN, CDR2 SYDVKM. The V gene lost 4 bases and the J gene lost 3 bases, with 18 bases spanning the gap. This CDR3 has 16 residues. For the CDR3, the DNA is TGTGCCAGCAGTTCGCCTCCACAGGGTTCCGACACTGAAGCTTTCTTT. Translation gives CASSSPPQGSDTEAFF.

V gene TRBV30 combines with J gene TRBJ1-6; a possible D gene is TRBD1 (6 bases). This CDR3 comprises 15 residues. Trimming removed 1 base from V and 8 bases from J, with 15 bases in between. The germline gives CDR1 GTSNPN, CDR2 SVGIG (reference sequence). The CDR3 sequence: CAWSAMGHTDSPLHF. CDR3 sequence (DNA): TGTGCCTGGAGTGCGATGGGACACACGGATTCACCCCTCCACTTT. Variable domain in full (rest from reference TRBV30 and TRBJ1-6): SQTIHQWPATLVQPVGSPLSLECTVEGTSNPNLYWYRQAAGRGLQLLFYSVGIGQISSEVPQNLSASRPQDRQFILSSKKLLLSDSGFYLCAWSAMGHTDSPLHFGNGTRLTVT.

The chain employs TRBV27 and TRBJ1-1; D gene uncertain. The CDR3 spans 14 residues. The germline CDR1 and CDR2 sequences are MNHEY and SMNVEV (reference sequence). V was shortened by 3 bases and J by 5 bases, with 13 bases between the two germline ends. The CDR3 here is CASSLGGIATEAFF. The CDR3 DNA follows: TGTGCCAGCAGTTTGGGCGGGATAGCGACTGAAGCTTTCTTT.

The chain has TRBV14 and TRBJ1-2; possibly TRBD1 for D (5 bases). V was pared by 0 bases and J by 2 bases, with 10 bases between. The length of the CDR3 is 15 residues. Germline V gene lookup returns CDR1 SGHDN and CDR2 FVKESK. This chain's CDR3 is CASSQDMGRNYGYTF. The CDR3 nucleotides read TGTGCCAGCAGCCAAGATATGGGGCGGAACTATGGCTACACCTTC.

The rearrangement joins TRBV6-2 or TRBV6-3 to TRBJ1-2; D remains unclear. The CDR3 is 14 residues long. Germline CDR1 MNHEY, CDR2 SVGEGT. V dropped 2 bases and J dropped 4 bases, with 11 bases sitting between them. CDR3 in DNA: TGTGCCAGCAGTTACACAAGTAACCTCTATGGCTACACCTTC. It yields the protein CASSYTSNLYGYTF.

The chain carries TRBV6-5 and TRBJ2-7, with TRBD2 as a possible D gene (6 bases). Germline-derived CDR1 and CDR2 are MNHEY and SVGAGI. This CDR3 is 13 amino acids long. With 6 bases removed from V and 2 bases from J, the gap between germline ends came to 11 bases. This CDR3 is CASSDGGAYEQYV. In DNA, the CDR3 is TGTGCCAGCAGCGACGGAGGGGCCTACGAGCAGTACGTC.

The chain has TRBV3-1 (or the pseudogene TRBV3-2) and TRBJ1-1; no clear D. The CDR3 is 13 residues long. V was pared by 3 bases and J by 5 bases, with 10 bases between. Germline V gene sequence: CDR1 LGHDT, CDR2 YNNKEL (reference sequence). The CDR3 DNA follows: TGTGCCAGCAGCCACCTTCTGAGGACTGAAGCTTTCTTT. Translated, it gives CASSHLLRTEAFF.

The V gene is TRBV28, the J gene TRBJ2-3, with TRBD1 identical over 7 bases. V shed 6 bases and J 2 bases; nucleotides not matched to a gene: 8. From germline, CDR1 is MDHEN and CDR2 SYDVKM. The length of the CDR3 is 15 residues. Written as DNA, the CDR3 is TGTGCCAGCAGCGCATACAGGGGCCTCACAGATACGCAGTATTTT. Translation: CASSAYRGLTDTQYF.

The rearrangement uses TRBV12-3 or TRBV12-4 and TRBJ1-2; D perhaps matches TRBD1 (5 bases). Trimming took 5 bases from V and 6 from J, leaving 13 bases between them. This CDR3 region has 13 residues. Here the CDR3 reads CASSPPGLDGYTF. The CDR3 DNA reads TGTGCCAGCAGTCCCCCGGGGCTTGATGGCTACACCTTC.

J is TRBJ1-1 and V is TRBV6-5; D not certain. Per the germline V gene, CDR1 is MNHEY and CDR2 is SVGAGI. Trimming left V 6 bases short and J 1 base short, with 15 bases between. This CDR3 region has 15 residues. This chain's CDR3 is CASSLQEGKNTEAFF. The CDR3 DNA reads TGTGCCAGCAGCCTCCAGGAGGGTAAGAACACTGAAGCTTTCTTT.

The chain uses TRBV6-6 and TRBJ1-5; 10 bases match TRBD1. With 5 bases clipped from V and 0 bases from J, the junction kept 10 bases outside the gene matches. The CDR3 length is 18 residues. CDR1 and CDR2 (germline): MNHNY, SVGAGI (reference sequence). The CDR3 loop is CASSPGTGVLISNQPQHF. The DNA for the CDR3 is TGTGCCAGCAGTCCCGGGACAGGGGTTTTGATTAGCAATCAGCCCCAGCATTTT.

The CDR3 DNA is TGTGCCAGCAGCGTCCGGGGCCGGGGAAAGGAGACCCAGTACTTC. Its translation is CASSVRGRGKETQYF. The chain carries TRBV9 and TRBJ2-5; D is tentatively TRBD1 or TRBD2 (5 bases each). The ends were cut back, 2 bases at V and 5 bases at J, with 16 bases in the middle. This CDR3 has 15 amino acids. Germline V lookup: CDR1 SGDLS, CDR2 YYNGEE.

This chain's CDR3 is CASSSLTGGEGYTF. CDR3 coding DNA: TGTGCCAGCAGCTCACTGACAGGGGGTGAGGGCTACACCTTC. The V call is TRBV5-6, the J call TRBJ1-2, with TRBD1 matching 9 bases. The CDR3 has 14 amino acids. CDR1 and CDR2 (germline): SGHDT, YYEEEE. J gave up 8 bases and V 3 bases, and 8 bases lay outside the gene matches.

V gene TRBV7-2 combines with J gene TRBJ2-7; the match to TRBD2 covers 7 bases. The CDR3 sequence is 15 residues long. Germline V CDR1 and CDR2: SGHTA, FQGNSA. V was pared by 5 bases and J by 0 bases, with 7 bases of the junction left unmatched. The CDR3 is CASSPGLGPSYEQYV. CDR3 bases: TGTGCCAGCAGCCCCGGACTAGGACCCTCCTACGAGCAGTACGTC.

V usage is TRBV5-5 and J usage is TRBJ1-3, with no clear D. The CDR3 runs to 15 residues. With 0 bases removed from V and 0 bases from J, the gap between germline ends came to 7 bases. Germline CDR1 reads SGHKS; CDR2 reads YYEKEE (reference sequence). CDR3 protein: CASSLGENSGNTIYF. In nucleotides, the CDR3 is TGTGCCAGCAGCTTGGGGGAGAACTCTGGAAACACCATATATTTT.